Listed here are 2 T cell receptor beta chains from one sample, sequenced in a study of blood T cell repertoires in COVID-19. TCRdb keeps only in-frame clones here, not all; method: immunoSEQ multiplex PCR. The sample records about 260,000 clones, about 90% being singletons. The sequenced material came from peripheral blood. These receptors all stem from a woman between 45 and 65 years old with acute or convalescent COVID-19.

About this clone: This sample also contains other DNA sequences that code for the same CDR3. This chain connects TRBV27 to TRBJ2-3; TRBD1 matches at 10 bases. This CDR3 has 15 amino acids. Germline-derived CDR1 and CDR2 are MNHEY and SMNVEV (reference sequence). The junction had 6 bases not matched to a gene; V was cut back by 6 bases and J by 3 bases. CDR3 amino acids: CASSLLGQGTDTQYF. DNA for the CDR3: TGTGCCAGCAGCCTACTGGGACAGGGGACAGATACGCAGTATTTT.

The chain is built from TRBV11-3 and TRBJ2-1; 7 bases match TRBD2. Trimming at V came to 2 bases and at J to 6 bases, leaving 7 bases not matched to a gene. The CDR3 consists of 15 residues. Germline V gives CDR1 SGHNT, CDR2 YENEEA. In DNA form, the CDR3 reads TGTGCCAGCAGCTTAACAGCGGGATCGATCAATGAGCAGTTCTTC. Translating gives CASSLTAGSINEQFF. The complete variable domain, with remaining parts taken from reference TRBV11-3 and TRBJ2-1, reads EAGVVQSPRYKIIEKKQPVAFWCNPISGHNTLYWYLQNLGQGPELLIRYENEEAVDDSQLPKDRFSAERLKGVDSTLKIQPAELGDSAVYLCASSLTAGSINEQFFGPGTRLTVL.